These 14 T cell receptor beta chains originate from one sample sequenced in a study of beta chain features in type 1 diabetes (dated 2018 in TCRdb). The method was the immunoSEQ multiplex PCR assay. The entire amount of isolated RNA was reverse transcribed using the High Capacity cDNA Reverse Transcription Kit, so the sequenced TCRB transcripts were expressed ones. TCRdb's version of the immuneACCESS table is confined to in-frame rearrangements and falls short of the full clone set. An unresolved V gene accounts for under half of the shortfall where checked; the remainder is of unknown origin. This sample gives approximately 470,000 clones in total; 30% of them show up just once. About 0.065% of the sample is held by the ten biggest clonotypes. The sample comprised naive CD4+ T cells from blood. This specimen's cell subset or site label, interpreted: true naive CD4+ T cells. The receptors derive from a man between 18 and 35 years old in good health.

The rearrangement links TRBV25-1 to TRBJ2-5; D might be TRBD1 (6 bases). V was pared by 4 bases and J by 5 bases, with 14 bases between. In germline, CDR1 is MGHDK, CDR2 SYGVNS. CDR3 length equals 14 residues. The CDR3, as DNA: TGTGCCAGCAGTGCTCACAGGGTTTCGGAGACCCAGTACTTC. Residues: CASSAHRVSETQYF.

The sample holds a few counts of this clone. V usage is TRBV7-2 and J usage is TRBJ2-3; 10 bases are a match to TRBD1. The CDR3 length is 16 residues. Trimming removed 5 bases from V and 1 base from J; junction bases left unmatched: 6. Germline V gene lookup returns CDR1 SGHTA and CDR2 FQGNSA. The CDR3 nucleotides are TGTGCCAGCAGCCGCCGGGACAGGGGTGGCACAGATACGCAGTATTTT. Its protein is CASSRRDRGGTDTQYF.

This clone was observed a few times. In the same sample, other DNA sequences code for this CDR3. V and J are TRBV18 and TRBJ2-5; no clear D. Trimming removed 3 bases from V and 3 bases from J, with 5 bases in between. CDR1 KGHSH and CDR2 LQKENI come from the germline V gene. The CDR3 is 12 amino acids. CDR3 nucleotides: TGTGCCAGCTCACCTACCGAAGAGACCCAGTACTTC. This gives the protein CASSPTEETQYF. Full variable domain (outside the CDR3, taken from reference TRBV18 and TRBJ2-5): NAGVMQNPRHLVRRRGQEARLRCSPMKGHSHVYWYRQLPEEGLKFMVYLQKENIIDESGMPKERFSAEFPKEGPSILRIQQVVRGDSAAYFCASSPTEETQYFGPGTRLLVL.

In the case of this clone: Other DNA sequences from this sample encode an identical CDR3 as well. The genes are TRBV28 and TRBJ2-7; D not resolved. This CDR3 is built from 11 residues. The germline V gene encodes CDR1 MDHEN and CDR2 SYDVKM. The V end lost 6 bases, the J end lost 3 bases, and 6 bases lay between the germline ends. CDR3 region: CASRLNYEQYF. The CDR3 DNA reads TGTGCCAGCAGGCTAAACTACGAGCAGTACTTC.

The chain combines TRBV15 with TRBJ2-7; D possibly uses TRBD1 or TRBD2 (6 bases each). Between the trimmed V and J ends, which lost 5 bases and 4 bases, there was a span of 15 bases. CDR1 is LNHNV and CDR2 is YYDKDF in the germline V gene (reference sequence). The CDR3 totals 14 residues. For the CDR3, the DNA is TGTGCCACCAGCCCCCCCACAGGGAGGTACGAGCAGTACTTC. Amino acid sequence: CATSPPTGRYEQYF.

Only a few counts were recorded for this clone. The chain is built from TRBV18 and TRBJ2-5; TRBD2 is a possible D gene (6 bases). V lost 6 bases, J lost 2 bases, and 10 bases lay in between. The CDR3 extends over 13 amino acids. From germline, CDR1 is KGHSH and CDR2 LQKENI. As DNA, the CDR3 is TGTGCCAGCTCCGGGGGTCGACAAGAGACCCAGTACTTC. Its translation is CASSGGRQETQYF.

The chain couples TRBV9 to TRBJ2-7, with D tentatively TRBD2 (6 bases). CDR1 and CDR2 (germline): SGDLS, YYNGEE. The CDR3 has 12 residues. Trimming removed 3 bases at V and 7 bases at J, with 11 bases between. CDR3 nucleotide sequence: TGTGCCAGCAGCGCCGGGACTCCGGAGCAGTACTTC. It codes for CASSAGTPEQYF.

The sample holds a few counts of this clone. The chain links TRBV30 to TRBJ2-7; 13 nucleotides line up with TRBD2. Germline V CDR1 and CDR2: GTSNPN, SVGIG (reference sequence). The ends lost 0 bases at V and 0 bases at J; junction bases unmatched: 2. This CDR3 has 16 residues. The DNA for the CDR3 is TGTGCCTGGAGTGTACTAGCGGGAGGGCCCTCCTACGAGCAGTACTTC. It specifies CAWSVLAGGPSYEQYF.

V usage is TRBV4-1 and J usage is TRBJ1-4; the D is unclear. This CDR3 comprises 17 residues. In germline, CDR1 is MGHRA, CDR2 YSYEKL. V lost 4 bases and J lost 7, with 22 bases in between. The DNA of the CDR3 is TGCGCCAGCAGCCTCCCCCCGGGAACAGTTCTAAGTGAAAAACTGTTTTTT. This sequence encodes CASSLPPGTVLSEKLFF.

This chain links TRBV2 with TRBJ2-7, with D perhaps given as TRBD1 or TRBD2 (5 bases each). The CDR3 is 13 amino acids. Germline CDR1 and CDR2: SNHLY and FYNNEI. V was clipped by 4 bases and J by 3 bases, with 10 bases between them. CDR3 in amino acids: CASSGQTNYEQYF. In DNA, the CDR3 is TGTGCCAGCAGTGGACAGACTAACTACGAGCAGTACTTC.

This chain uses TRBV2 with TRBJ2-1; 8 bases align to TRBD2. The CDR3 is 15 amino acids. V was clipped by 6 bases and J by 4 bases; unmatched bases: 8. The germline V gene has CDR1 SNHLY and CDR2 FYNNEI. CDR3 sequence (DNA): TGTGCCAGCAGGCTCCTAGCGGGTGTTTACAATGAGCAGTTCTTC. This gives the protein CASRLLAGVYNEQFF.

This clone came up a few times. This chain connects TRBV2 to TRBJ2-3; D unclear. Looked up from germline, CDR1 is SNHLY and CDR2 is FYNNEI. Trimming took off 6 bases at V and 3 bases at J, with 1 base between the two ends. The CDR3 loop spans 10 amino acids. The CDR3 DNA follows: TGTGCCAGCAGGACAGATACGCAGTATTTT. This sequence encodes CASRTDTQYF.

This rearrangement joins TRBV15 to TRBJ1-1; D not resolved. The CDR3 totals 15 residues. The V end lost 0 bases, the J end lost 1 base, and 9 bases lay between the germline ends. Germline V gene data show CDR1 as LNHNV and CDR2 as YYDKDF (reference sequence). As DNA, the CDR3 is TGTGCCACCAGCAGAGACAAGAACTCGAACACTGAAGCTTTCTTT. This encodes CATSRDKNSNTEAFF.

This clone has only a few counts. The V gene is TRBV25-1, the J gene TRBJ1-2; D gene unclear. Germline V gene data show CDR1 as MGHDK and CDR2 as SYGVNS. V lost 6 bases to trimming and J lost 8 bases, with 10 bases between them. The CDR3 runs 11 residues. CDR3 nucleotides: TGTGCCAGCAGGGGAGGGAGCGGCTACACCTTC. This codes for CASRGGSGYTF.